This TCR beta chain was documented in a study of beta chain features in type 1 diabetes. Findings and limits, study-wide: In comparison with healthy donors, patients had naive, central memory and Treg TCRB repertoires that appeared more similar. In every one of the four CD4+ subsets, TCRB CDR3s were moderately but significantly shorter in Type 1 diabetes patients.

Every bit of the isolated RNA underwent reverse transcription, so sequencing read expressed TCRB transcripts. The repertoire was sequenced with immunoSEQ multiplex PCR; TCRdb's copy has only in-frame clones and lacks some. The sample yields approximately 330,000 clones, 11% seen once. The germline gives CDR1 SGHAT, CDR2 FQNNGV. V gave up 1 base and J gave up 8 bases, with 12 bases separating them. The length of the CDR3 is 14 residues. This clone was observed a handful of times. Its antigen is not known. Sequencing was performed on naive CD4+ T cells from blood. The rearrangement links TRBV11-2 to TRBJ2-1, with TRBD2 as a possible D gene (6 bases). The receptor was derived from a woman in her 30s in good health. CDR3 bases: TGTGCCAGCAGCTTAGGTGTTCGGGAGTATGAGCAGTTCTTC. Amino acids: CASSLGVREYEQFF.